This TCR beta chain was recovered during a study of blood T cell repertoires in COVID-19. For the study at large: Both acute and convalescent COVID-19 samples were obtained from the United States, Italy and Spain. T cells, B-cell-depleted T cells, or PBMCs supplied cDNA or gDNA.

The V end was cut by 5 bases, the J end by 4 bases, with 11 bases between. Germline CDR1 is SGHAT and CDR2 is FQNNGV. CDR3 size: 14 residues. Per the authors' pipeline: From reference gene primer amplification, estimates of nucleated cell counts were derived. Using immunoSEQ multiplex PCR, the repertoire was profiled, and TCRdb retains in-frame clones only, with some absent. V and J calls and clone size come straight from that table; D and trimming were deduced from the DNA. The data contain tens of thousands of clones, 88% of them seen just once; the ten biggest clones take up over 3.5%. Input material: peripheral blood. The V call is TRBV11-2, the J call TRBJ1-4; D is uncertain. This clonotype originated in a man aged 50 or older with active COVID-19. CDR3 DNA sequence: TGTGCCAGCAGCGGGGTGGGGAGTAATGAAAAACTGTTTTTT. It specifies CASSGVGSNEKLFF.